This TCR beta chain derives from a study of cytomegalovirus exposure and HLA in healthy donors. Whole-study results and caveats: In an earlier analysis, most TCR beta V segments were productive about 87% or about 30% of the time.

Germline V CDR1 and CDR2: SNHLY, FYNNEI. The junction had 5 bases not matched to a gene; V was cut back by 5 bases and J by 4 bases. The CDR3 is 14 residues long. A remark on this clone: Its antigen is unidentified.

Primers for the PCR totalled 60 Vbeta and 13 Jbeta. Generated by immunoSEQ multiplex PCR, the TCRdb table keeps only in-frame clones and is missing some. The sample lists about 160,000 clones; more than 80% were seen once. The chain combines TRBV2 with TRBJ2-7; TRBD1 aligns across 10 bases. This sequence was found in a male donor in good health and CMV-seronegative. The sequencing sample was made of PBMCs. Here the CDR3 reads CASSTGQGRYEQYF. The CDR3 region has the DNA TGTGCCAGCAGTACGGGACAGGGGAGGTACGAGCAGTACTTC.